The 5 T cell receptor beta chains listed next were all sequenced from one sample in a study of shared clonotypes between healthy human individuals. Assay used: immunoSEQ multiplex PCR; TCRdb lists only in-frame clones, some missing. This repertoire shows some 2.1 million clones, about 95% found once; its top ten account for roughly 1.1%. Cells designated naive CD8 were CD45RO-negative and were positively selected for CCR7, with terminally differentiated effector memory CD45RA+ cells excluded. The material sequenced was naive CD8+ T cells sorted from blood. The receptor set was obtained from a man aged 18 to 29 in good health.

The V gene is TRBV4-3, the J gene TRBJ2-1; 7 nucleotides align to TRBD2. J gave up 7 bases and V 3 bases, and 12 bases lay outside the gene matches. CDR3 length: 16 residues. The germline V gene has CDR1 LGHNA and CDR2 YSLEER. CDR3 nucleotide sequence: TGCGCCAGCAGCCAGGACGGACTAGGTCAAACTAATGAGCAGTTCTTC. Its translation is CASSQDGLGQTNEQFF.

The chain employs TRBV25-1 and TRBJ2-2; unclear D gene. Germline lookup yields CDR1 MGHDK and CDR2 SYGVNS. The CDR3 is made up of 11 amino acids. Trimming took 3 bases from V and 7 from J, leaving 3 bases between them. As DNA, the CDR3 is TGTGCCAGCAGTGAGGGCGGGGAGCTGTTTTTT. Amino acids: CASSEGGELFF.

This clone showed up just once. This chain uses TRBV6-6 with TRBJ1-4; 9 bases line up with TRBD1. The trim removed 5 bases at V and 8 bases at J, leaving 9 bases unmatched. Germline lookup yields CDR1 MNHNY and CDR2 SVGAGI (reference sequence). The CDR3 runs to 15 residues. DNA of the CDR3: TGTGCCAGCAGTGATTGGGACAGGGAAGGCGAAAAACTGTTTTTT. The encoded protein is CASSDWDREGEKLFF.

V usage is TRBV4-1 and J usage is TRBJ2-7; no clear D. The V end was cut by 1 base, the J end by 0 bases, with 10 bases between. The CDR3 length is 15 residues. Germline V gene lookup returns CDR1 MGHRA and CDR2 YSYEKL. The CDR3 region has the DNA TGCGCCAGCAGCCAAGTGCTACAGAGCTCCTACGAGCAGTACTTC. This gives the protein CASSQVLQSSYEQYF.

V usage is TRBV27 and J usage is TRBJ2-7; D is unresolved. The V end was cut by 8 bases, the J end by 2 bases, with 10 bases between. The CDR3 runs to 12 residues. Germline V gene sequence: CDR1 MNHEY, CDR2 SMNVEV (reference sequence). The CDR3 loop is CASHNGAYEQYF. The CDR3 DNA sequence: TGTGCCAGCCATAACGGCGCCTACGAGCAGTACTTC.